The entry below describes one T cell receptor beta chain. Its specific antigen is unknown. The input lacks base qualities; no much larger clone sits a single base away. The data derive from a study of blood T cells in healthy people across ages (dated by TCRdb to 2015 to 2017). General notes on the study: In model experiments, template switching captured roughly one uniquely barcoded TCR beta cDNA molecule for every two T cells. Using deep sequencing normalized with unique cDNA molecular identifiers, the study measured how TCR beta repertoire diversity changes with age. Four age groups were formed from the donors: young (average approximately 16 years), middle-aged (approximately 39), aged (roughly 58) and long-lived (around 82). Donors of different ages were randomly distributed across sequencing lanes to avoid experimental bias. Using the same blood draw, the study looked at two additional independent replicas of 1 million unique cDNA reads for two donors, one aged 18 to 30 and the other aged 80 or older. Beyond this particular receptor, the publication reports: Estimates of total diversity from one million sequenced T cells were regarded as lower bounds and underestimates. There was a strong correlation between observed TCR beta diversity and the percentage of naive T cells measured by flow cytometry. Because donor CMV infection status was unknown, age-related changes in expanded clonotypes were potentially confounded. Compared with the aged group, the long-lived group had more naive CD4+ T cells, fewer expanded clones and increased TCR diversity, a pattern suggesting age selection. Because profiling used bulk unsorted PBMCs, naive and antigen-experienced compartments could not be compared conclusively. Observed TCR beta diversity per million T cells fell roughly linearly with age, and a significant reduction was already apparent by age around 40.

Library creation used 5' RACE. TCRdb names Illumina HiSeq 2500 as the instrument used. The second PCR ran for roughly 7 to 12 cycles and used a J-beta primer mix along with a sample-barcoded 5' primer. A unique molecular identifier was introduced onto each TCR beta cDNA molecule by a template-switch 5' adaptor carrying 12 random nucleotides. At least 3 million CDR3-containing paired-end reads were obtained from each sample. All of the RNA was converted into first-strand cDNA using the Mint cDNA synthesis kit, with a TRBC-specific oligonucleotide serving as the primer. Following uracil-DNA glycosylase treatment, a first 18-cycle PCR with universal primers M1SS and BC2_uni_R was performed on all cDNA. The original pipeline was this. For normalization, 1 million high-quality reads were randomly selected from each sample, with every read carrying a distinct molecular identifier. Reads sharing molecular identifiers were discarded rather than binned into consensus sequences. CDR3 identification, clonotype clustering and error correction used MiTCR with a Q25 quality threshold and the strictest error-elimination algorithm. A nonparametric unseen species model with Euler transformation was used to estimate a lower bound on total TCR beta diversity. The public reads were reanalyzed by TCRdb: fastp trimming at Q25, MiXCR alignment, in-frame beta chains only. Merged by CDR3 protein, the rows form single entries marked with the most common genes and DNA. The V and J calls follow TCRdb's processing rather than the paper's. This sample comprises 790,000 or so distinct CDR3 sequences, roughly 46% of them detected only once. The top ten clonotypes cover roughly 18% of the sample.

The cysteine opens and the phenylalanine closes a CDR3 of 14 amino acids. Kept here is only the CDR3 DNA, which spans 42 bases and is read in frame from base 1. V ends up 5 bases short and J 10 bases short, with an unmatched junction base count of 8. The donors were 40 or so Caucasian individuals from Russia, aged roughly 6 to 90 years, who were systemically healthy. Roughly 10 milliliters of peripheral blood were collected from each donor into EDTA-treated Vacutainer tubes. Ficoll-Paque density-gradient centrifugation was used to isolate PBMCs, with at least 6 million per sample. Trizol reagent was used to extract total RNA from the PBMCs, yielding at least 6 micrograms per sample. The percentages of naive CD45RAhigh/CD27high T cells were determined by flow cytometry on a PBMC aliquot from every donor.

The sequenced sample consisted of blood. The V and J genes are TRBV12-3 or TRBV12-4 and TRBJ2-3; TRBD2 aligns with 11 central bases. This receptor was identified in a man aged 80 or over in good health. The bases read TGTGCCAGCAGTGAACAGACTAGCGGGAATGCGCAGTATTTT. It translates to CASSEQTSGNAQYF.